This record concerns one T cell receptor (beta chain) sequence. A second 7 to 11 cycle PCR used barcoded and J-beta primers. MiXCR was run by TCRdb on the 5' RACE reads, yielding one entry per CDR3 protein. Of hundreds of thousands of distinct CDR3 sequences in the sample, under 80% were seen once. This sample was taken from a study of blood T cells in healthy people across ages. Germline-derived CDR1 and CDR2 are MNHEY and SMNVEV (reference sequence). Unmatched junction bases numbered 7, after V lost 7 bases and J lost 5 bases. The CDR3 sequence is 15 residues long. The clonotype originates from a man younger than 40 in good health. Sequenced sample: blood. The V call is TRBV27, the J call TRBJ1-5; 11 bases are shared with TRBD1. The DNA of the CDR3 is TGTGCCAGCACTCCCGGGACAGGGGGAGATCAGCCCCAGCATTTT. Translation gives CASTPGTGGDQPQHF.